This T cell receptor (beta chain) appears in the sequencing data of a study of blood T cells in healthy people across ages. Points from the study as a whole: Across samples, TCR beta diversity tracked strongly with naive T cell percentage.

The use of a sample-barcoded 5' primer and a J-beta primer mix characterized a second PCR of roughly 6 to 11 cycles. Via MiXCR, TCRdb re-called the 5' RACE reads, giving one row per CDR3 protein. The sample holds more than 450,000 distinct CDR3 sequences, about 25% seen once. Worth noting for this clonotype: The antigen is unknown.

Trimming shortened V by 0 bases and J by 5 bases, and 13 bases separated the two germline ends. Germline assignment: CDR1 MNHEY and CDR2 SVGAGI. This CDR3 region has 15 residues. These data are also associated with another study on T cells of mothers and their children. From that paper: Samples were obtained from a few healthy Caucasian mothers and their six children.

The sequence derives from a boy under 10 years old in good health. Sequenced material: blood. V gene TRBV6-5 combines with J gene TRBJ2-5, with D perhaps TRBD1 or TRBD2 (5 bases each). Here the CDR3 DNA reads TGTGCCAGCAGTTACTCGGGGGAGATGGGGGAGACCCAGTACTTC. This translates into CASSYSGEMGETQYF.